The next 14 T cell receptor beta chains were all read from a single sample in a study of OX40 agonist ivuxolimab in advanced cancers. Profiling relied on immunoSEQ multiplex PCR, and the TCRdb table lists in-frame clones only, not all of them. The sample records about 110,000 clones, around 93% being singletons. Material: CD4+ or CD8+ T cells sorted from blood, obtained in a trial of the OX40 agonist ivuxolimab. The receptors originated from an adult with an advanced solid tumor such as melanoma, head and neck, liver or kidney cancer.

The V gene is TRBV4-1, the J gene TRBJ1-5; no clear D. Per germline, CDR1 MGHRA and CDR2 YSYEKL. The V end was cut by 4 bases, the J end by 7 bases, with 14 bases between. CDR3 length equals 14 residues. CDR3 bases: TGCGCCAGCAGCCGAGGCCAATTACCACAGCCCCAGCATTTT. The encoded protein is CASSRGQLPQPQHF.

The chain couples TRBV2 to TRBJ2-2; D gene unclear. The CDR3 length is 13 residues. V was shortened by 4 bases and J by 4 bases, with 7 bases between the two germline ends. Looked up from germline, CDR1 is SNHLY and CDR2 is FYNNEI. The CDR3 DNA is TGTGCCAGCAGTGGGTGGGGCACCGGGGAGCTGTTTTTT. Its translation: CASSGWGTGELFF.

The chain uses TRBV4-1 and TRBJ1-2, with D possibly matching TRBD1 (5 bases). Per the germline V gene, CDR1 is MGHRA and CDR2 is YSYEKL. V lost 5 bases and J lost 5, with 18 bases in between. This CDR3 comprises 15 residues. CDR3 in DNA: TGCGCCAGCAGCGGCCGGGACTCAAAGGGGTATGGCTACACCTTC. This translates into CASSGRDSKGYGYTF.

The chain recombines TRBV11-3 with TRBJ1-1; no clear D gene. CDR1 is SGHNT and CDR2 is YENEEA in the germline V gene. There are 12 residues in the CDR3. The V end was cut by 1 base, the J end by 10 bases, with 10 bases between. For the CDR3, the DNA is TGTGCCAGCAGCTTAGTGGGCGTTCGAGCTTTCTTT. Translated: CASSLVGVRAFF.

The V gene is TRBV6-6, the J gene TRBJ1-1; D remains ambiguous. V lost 4 bases to trimming and J lost 1 base, with 10 bases between them. This CDR3 is 14 amino acids long. The germline V gene encodes CDR1 MNHNY and CDR2 SVGAGI (reference sequence). CDR3 loop: CASSSELKNTEAFF. The CDR3, as DNA: TGTGCCAGCAGTTCCGAGCTGAAGAACACTGAAGCTTTCTTT.

V is TRBV4-2 and J is TRBJ2-7; D gene uncertain. The V end was cut by 1 base, the J end by 4 bases, with 8 bases between. In germline, CDR1 is LGHNA, CDR2 YNFKEQ. The CDR3 sequence is 13 residues long. CDR3 DNA: TGTGCCAGCAGCCAAGGGAAGGGATACGAGCAGTACTTC. This encodes CASSQGKGYEQYF.

The rearrangement links TRBV7-6 to TRBJ2-5; the D gene is possibly TRBD1 (5 bases). Germline CDR1 is SGHVS and CDR2 is FNYEAQ. This CDR3 spans 13 amino acids. V lost 5 bases and J lost 9, with 16 bases in between. For the CDR3, the DNA is TGTGCCAGCAGCCCCGGACAAGCCGTGGCCCAGTACTTC. Its translation is CASSPGQAVAQYF. Combining the CDR3 with reference TRBV7-6 and TRBJ2-5 gives the whole variable domain GAGVSQSPRYKVTKRGQDVALRCDPISGHVSLYWYRQALGQGPEFLTYFNYEAQQDKSGLPNDRFSAERPEGSISTLTIQRTEQRDSAMYRCASSPGQAVAQYFGPGTRLLVL.

This chain links TRBV25-1 with TRBJ2-1; 10 positions match TRBD2. The CDR3 sequence is 18 residues long. Looked up from germline, CDR1 is MGHDK and CDR2 is SYGVNS. The V and J ends lost 2 bases and 0 bases, in that order; junction bases with no gene match: 7. The CDR3 DNA reads TGTGCCAGCAGTGAAAAACTAGCGGGATCGAGCTCCTACAATGAGCAGTTCTTC. It is translated as CASSEKLAGSSSYNEQFF.

V and J are TRBV10-3 and TRBJ1-2, with 9 positions matching TRBD1. The germline gives CDR1 ENHRY, CDR2 SYGVKD. There are 13 residues in the CDR3. V lost 8 bases to trimming and J lost 5 bases; unmatched junction nucleotides: 6. CDR3 residues: CAIQDRGEYGYTF. CDR3 sequence (DNA): TGTGCCATCCAGGACAGGGGAGAATATGGCTACACCTTC.

The V gene is TRBV29-1, the J gene TRBJ1-3; weak D call: TRBD1 (6 bases). The CDR3 loop spans 14 amino acids. V dropped 2 bases and J dropped 7 bases, with 15 bases sitting between them. CDR1 is SQVTM and CDR2 is ANQGSEA in the germline V gene. The CDR3 nucleotides read TGCAGCGTTGAAAAAGGGGAGGGGGGGAACACCATATATTTT. It is translated as CSVEKGEGGNTIYF.

The genes are TRBV29-1 and TRBJ1-2; maybe TRBD1 (5 bases). The CDR3 spans 11 residues. The germline V and J ends were trimmed by 7 bases and 7 bases, with 13 bases remaining between them. In germline, CDR1 is SQVTM, CDR2 ANQGSEA. CDR3 loop: CSGAQGFGYTF. The CDR3 DNA is TGCAGCGGGGCTCAGGGTTTTGGCTACACCTTC.

The J gene is TRBJ2-1, the V gene TRBV19, with TRBD1 matching 11 bases. Trimming took 6 bases from V and 7 from J; bases not matched to a gene: 11. Per the germline V gene, CDR1 is LNHDA and CDR2 is SQIVND (reference sequence). The CDR3 totals 16 residues. CDR3 coding DNA: TGTGCCAGTAGCTACCTGGGACAGGGGGTGAGGAATGAGCAGTTCTTC. This translates into CASSYLGQGVRNEQFF.

The chain is built from TRBV30 and TRBJ1-1; TRBD1 aligns across 9 bases. Germline-derived CDR1 and CDR2 are GTSNPN and SVGIG (reference sequence). V was clipped by 5 bases and J by 10 bases; unmatched bases: 11. This CDR3 has 13 residues. Here the CDR3 reads CAWATGGASVAFF. Written as DNA, the CDR3 is TGTGCCTGGGCTACAGGGGGCGCTTCTGTAGCTTTCTTT.

The chain links TRBV28 to TRBJ2-1, with D possibly TRBD2 on 5 matching bases. V dropped 2 bases and J dropped 4 bases, with 9 bases sitting between them. The CDR3 totals 14 residues. The V gene's germline CDR1 is MDHEN and CDR2 SYDVKM. As DNA, the CDR3 is TGTGCCAGCAGTTTAGGTAGCGAGTACAATGAGCAGTTCTTC. It codes for CASSLGSEYNEQFF.